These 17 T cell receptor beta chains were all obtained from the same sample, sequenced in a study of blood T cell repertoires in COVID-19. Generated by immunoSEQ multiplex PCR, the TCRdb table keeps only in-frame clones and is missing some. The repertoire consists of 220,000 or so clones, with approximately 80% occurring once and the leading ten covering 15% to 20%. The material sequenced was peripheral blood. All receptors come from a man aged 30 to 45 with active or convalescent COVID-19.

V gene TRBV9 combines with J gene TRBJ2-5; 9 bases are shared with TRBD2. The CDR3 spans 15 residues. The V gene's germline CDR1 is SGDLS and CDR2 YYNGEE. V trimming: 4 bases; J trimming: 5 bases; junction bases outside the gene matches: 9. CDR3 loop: CASSPAAGGWETQYF. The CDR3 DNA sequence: TGTGCCAGCAGCCCCGCGGCGGGGGGGTGGGAGACCCAGTACTTC. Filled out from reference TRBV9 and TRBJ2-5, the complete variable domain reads DSGVTQTPKHLITATGQRVTLRCSPRSGDLSVYWYQQSLDQGLQFLIQYYNGEERAKGNILERFSAQQFPDLHSELNLSSLELGDSALYFCASSPAAGGWETQYFGPGTRLLVL.

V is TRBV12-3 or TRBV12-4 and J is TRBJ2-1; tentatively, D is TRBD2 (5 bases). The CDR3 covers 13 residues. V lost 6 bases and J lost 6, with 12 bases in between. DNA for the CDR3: TGTGCCAGCAGCCCCGGACTCGTCAATGAGCAGTTCTTC. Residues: CASSPGLVNEQFF.

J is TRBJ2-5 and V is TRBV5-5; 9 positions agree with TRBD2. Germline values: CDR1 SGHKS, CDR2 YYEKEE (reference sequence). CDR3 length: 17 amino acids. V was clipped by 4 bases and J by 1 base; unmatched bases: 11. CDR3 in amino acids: CASSLTAGTSSQETQYF. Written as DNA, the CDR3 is TGTGCCAGCAGCCTCACGGCCGGGACTAGCAGCCAAGAGACCCAGTACTTC.

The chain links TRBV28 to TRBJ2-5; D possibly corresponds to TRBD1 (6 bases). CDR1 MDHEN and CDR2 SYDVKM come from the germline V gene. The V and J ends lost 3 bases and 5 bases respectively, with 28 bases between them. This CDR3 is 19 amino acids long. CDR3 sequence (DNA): TGTGCCAGCAGTTTTTTCCCCCCCGAGGGCAGGGGAGTCGGGGAGACCCAGTACTTC. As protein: CASSFFPPEGRGVGETQYF.

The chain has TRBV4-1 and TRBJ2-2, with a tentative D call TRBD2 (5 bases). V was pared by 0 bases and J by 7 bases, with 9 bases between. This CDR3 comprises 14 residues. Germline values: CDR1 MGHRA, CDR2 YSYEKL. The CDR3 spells CASSQDRGYGELFF. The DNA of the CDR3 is TGCGCCAGCAGCCAAGATCGGGGTTACGGGGAGCTGTTTTTT.

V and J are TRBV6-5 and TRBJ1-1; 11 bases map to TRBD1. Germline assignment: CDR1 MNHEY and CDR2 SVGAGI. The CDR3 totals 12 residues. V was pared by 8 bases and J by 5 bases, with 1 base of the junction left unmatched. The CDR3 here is CASGDRGTEAFF. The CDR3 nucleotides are TGTGCCAGCGGGGACAGGGGGACTGAAGCTTTCTTT.

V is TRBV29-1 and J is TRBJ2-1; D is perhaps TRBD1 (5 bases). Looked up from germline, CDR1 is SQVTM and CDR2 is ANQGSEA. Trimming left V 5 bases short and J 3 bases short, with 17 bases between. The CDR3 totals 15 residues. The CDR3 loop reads CSVRVGASDYNEQFF. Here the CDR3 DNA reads TGCAGCGTTAGGGTAGGGGCGAGCGACTACAATGAGCAGTTCTTC.

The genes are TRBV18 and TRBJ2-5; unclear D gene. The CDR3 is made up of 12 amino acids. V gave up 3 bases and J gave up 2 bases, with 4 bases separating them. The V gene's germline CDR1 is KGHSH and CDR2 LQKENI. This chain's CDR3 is CASSPQQETQYF. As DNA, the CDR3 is TGTGCCAGCTCACCGCAGCAAGAGACCCAGTACTTC.

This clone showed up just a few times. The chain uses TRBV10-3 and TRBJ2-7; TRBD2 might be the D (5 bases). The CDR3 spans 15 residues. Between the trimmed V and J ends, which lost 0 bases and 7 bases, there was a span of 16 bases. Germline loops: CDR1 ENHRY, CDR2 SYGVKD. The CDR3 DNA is TGTGCCATCAGTGAGTCCGGCGGGTCACCCTGGGAGCAGTACTTC. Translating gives CAISESGGSPWEQYF.

DNA of the CDR3: TGTGCCAGCAGCCAAGATTGGACTAGCGGTTACAATGAGCAGTTCTTC. It is translated as CASSQDWTSGYNEQFF. The chain has TRBV4-2 and TRBJ2-1, with TRBD2 matching over 10 bases. CDR1 and CDR2 from the germline V gene are LGHNA and YNFKEQ. The CDR3 extends over 16 amino acids. J lost 4 bases, V lost 0 bases, and 3 bases had no gene match.

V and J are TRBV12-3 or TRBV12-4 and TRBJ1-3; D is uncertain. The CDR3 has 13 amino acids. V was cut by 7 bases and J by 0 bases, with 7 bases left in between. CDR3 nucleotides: TGTGCCAGCACCGGTAGCTCTGGAAACACCATATATTTT. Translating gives CASTGSSGNTIYF.

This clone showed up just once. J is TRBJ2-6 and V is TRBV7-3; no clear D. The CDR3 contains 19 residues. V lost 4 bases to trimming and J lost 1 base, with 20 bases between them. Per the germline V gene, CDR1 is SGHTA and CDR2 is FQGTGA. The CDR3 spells CASSSPATYGNSGANVLTF. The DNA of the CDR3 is TGTGCCAGCAGCTCTCCTGCTACCTACGGTAATTCTGGGGCCAACGTCCTGACTTTC.

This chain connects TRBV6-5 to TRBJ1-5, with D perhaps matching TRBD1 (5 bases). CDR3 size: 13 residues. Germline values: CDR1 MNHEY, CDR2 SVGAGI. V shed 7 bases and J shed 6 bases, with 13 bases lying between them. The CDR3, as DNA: TGTGCCAGCACCGCGGGGGGGACTCAGCCCCAGCATTTT. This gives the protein CASTAGGTQPQHF.

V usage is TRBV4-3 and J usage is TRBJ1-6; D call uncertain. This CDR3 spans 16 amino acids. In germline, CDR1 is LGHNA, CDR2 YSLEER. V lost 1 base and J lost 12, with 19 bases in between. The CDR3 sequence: CASSQVQMQEGRPLHF. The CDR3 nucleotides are TGCGCCAGCAGCCAAGTCCAGATGCAGGAGGGTCGACCCCTCCACTTT.

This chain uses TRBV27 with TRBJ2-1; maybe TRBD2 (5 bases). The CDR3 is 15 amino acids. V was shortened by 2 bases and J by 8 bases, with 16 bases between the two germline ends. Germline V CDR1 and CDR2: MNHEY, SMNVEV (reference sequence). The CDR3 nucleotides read TGTGCCAGCAGTTTAGTTCTAGCAAGGCCCCATGAGCAGTTCTTC. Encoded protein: CASSLVLARPHEQFF.

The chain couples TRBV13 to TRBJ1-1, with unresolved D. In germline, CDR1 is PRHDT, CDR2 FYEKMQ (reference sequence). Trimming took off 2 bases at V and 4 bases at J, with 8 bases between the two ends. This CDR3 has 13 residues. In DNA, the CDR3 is TGTGCCAGCAGCTTAAGACTGGGCACTGAAGCTTTCTTT. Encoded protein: CASSLRLGTEAFF.

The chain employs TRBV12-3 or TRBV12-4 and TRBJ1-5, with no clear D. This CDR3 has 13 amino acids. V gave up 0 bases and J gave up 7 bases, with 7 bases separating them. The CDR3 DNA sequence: TGTGCCAGCAGTTTAGCAGAGAACCAGCCCCAGCATTTT. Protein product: CASSLAENQPQHF.